The clone carrying this T cell receptor beta chain is a singleton in its sample. The antigen is undetermined. These data belong to a study of OX40 agonist ivuxolimab in advanced cancers. Study information: The patients received agonistic anti-OX40 (CD134) antibody ivuxolimab. Study-wide findings and caveats: Among the lowest levels of clonal expansion were found in partial responders at 0.1-3.0 mg/kg.

Clones were sequenced by immunoSEQ multiplex PCR, and TCRdb holds only the in-frame ones, with some missing. This sample has 23,000 or so clones, with 84% found just once. The material was CD4+ or CD8+ T cells sorted from blood, obtained in a trial of the OX40 agonist ivuxolimab. This sequence originates from an adult with an advanced solid tumor such as melanoma, head and neck, liver or kidney cancer.

This CDR3 reads CASSPGMGTDTQYF. CDR3 DNA sequence: TGTGCCAGCTCACCAGGTATGGGGACAGATACGCAGTATTTT. The genes are TRBV18 and TRBJ2-3; no firm D call. V was trimmed by 2 bases and J by 3 bases, leaving 9 bases between them. CDR3 size: 14 residues. Germline CDR1 KGHSH, CDR2 LQKENI. Drawing the rest from reference TRBV18 and TRBJ2-3, the complete variable domain is NAGVMQNPRHLVRRRGQEARLRCSPMKGHSHVYWYRQLPEEGLKFMVYLQKENIIDESGMPKERFSAEFPKEGPSILRIQQVVRGDSAAYFCASSPGMGTDTQYFGPGTRLTVL.